The present T cell receptor beta chain was sequenced within a study of regulatory T cells in long-lasting Graves disease. About the research overall: Disease was considered persistent Graves' disease after over 5 years of antithyroid drugs (with positive TSH receptor antibodies). General study results and limits: Among samples with persistent disease, TRBV28, TRBJ1-2 and TRBJ2-5 were favored.

CDR3 regions were amplified by Arm-PCR using iRepertoire HTBI primers to build TCR beta libraries. TCRdb used MiXCR to reprocess the multiplex PCR reads, holding one entry per CDR3 protein. The table lists some 370,000 distinct CDR3 sequences, roughly 24% of them singletons, with approximately 28% in the top ten. The CDR3 length is 17 residues. Trimming took 0 bases from V and 8 from J; bases not matched to a gene: 12. CDR1 and CDR2 from the germline V gene are MNHEY and SVGAGI. Time point of the sample: persistent/refractory GD, antithyroid drugs over 5 years with positive TRAb. Extracted RNA from PBMCs served as the source of the TCR library. Peripheral blood, about 9 milliliters of it, was drawn into EDTA tubes. This clonotype was seen ten or more times. What it binds is not known.

Material: peripheral blood mononuclear cells (PBMCs), obtained when the disease was refractory, from a patient treated with antithyroid drugs. V and J are TRBV6-5 and TRBJ1-4, with 7 bases aligning to TRBD1. This TCR was sampled from a woman aged 40 to 50 with Graves disease. CDR3 nucleotides: TGTGCCAGCAGTTACTCGAGGCCCGCAGGGGGGAAAGAAAAACTGTTTTTT. Translated, it gives CASSYSRPAGGKEKLFF.